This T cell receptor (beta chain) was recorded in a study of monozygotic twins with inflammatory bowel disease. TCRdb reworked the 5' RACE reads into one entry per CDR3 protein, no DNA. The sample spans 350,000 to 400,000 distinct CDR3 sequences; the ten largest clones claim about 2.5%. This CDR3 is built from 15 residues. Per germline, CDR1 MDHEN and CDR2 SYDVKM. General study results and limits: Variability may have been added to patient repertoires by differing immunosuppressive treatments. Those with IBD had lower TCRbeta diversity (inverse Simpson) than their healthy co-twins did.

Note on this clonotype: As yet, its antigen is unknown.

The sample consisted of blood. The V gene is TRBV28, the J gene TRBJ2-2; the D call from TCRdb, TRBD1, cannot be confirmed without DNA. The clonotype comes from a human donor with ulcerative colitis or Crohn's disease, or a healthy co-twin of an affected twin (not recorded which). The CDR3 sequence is CASSLGAANTGELFF.